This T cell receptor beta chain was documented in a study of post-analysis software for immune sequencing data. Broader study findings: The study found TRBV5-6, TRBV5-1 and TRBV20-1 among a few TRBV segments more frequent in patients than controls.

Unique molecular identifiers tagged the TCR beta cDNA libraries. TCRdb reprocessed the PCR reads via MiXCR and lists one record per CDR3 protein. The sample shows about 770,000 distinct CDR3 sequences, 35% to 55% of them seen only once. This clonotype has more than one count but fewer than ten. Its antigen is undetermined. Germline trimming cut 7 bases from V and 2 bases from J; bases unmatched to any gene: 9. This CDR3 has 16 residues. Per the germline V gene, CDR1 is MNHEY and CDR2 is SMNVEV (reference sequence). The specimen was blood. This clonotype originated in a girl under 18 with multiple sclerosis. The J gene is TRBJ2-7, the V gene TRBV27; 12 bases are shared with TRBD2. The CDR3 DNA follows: TGTGCCAGCACCCCGAGACTAGCGGGAGATGCCTACGAGCAGTACTTC. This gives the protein CASTPRLAGDAYEQYF.